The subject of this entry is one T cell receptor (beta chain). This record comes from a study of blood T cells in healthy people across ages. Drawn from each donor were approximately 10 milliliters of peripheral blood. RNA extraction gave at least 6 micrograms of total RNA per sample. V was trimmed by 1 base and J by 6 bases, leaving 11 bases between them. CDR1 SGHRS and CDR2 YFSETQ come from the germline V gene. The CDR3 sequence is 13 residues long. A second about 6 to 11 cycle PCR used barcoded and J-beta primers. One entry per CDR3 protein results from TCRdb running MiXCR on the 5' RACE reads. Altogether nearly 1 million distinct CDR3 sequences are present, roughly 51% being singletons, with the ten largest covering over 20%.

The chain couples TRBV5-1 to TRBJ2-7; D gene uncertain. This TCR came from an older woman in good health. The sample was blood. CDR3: CASSLPSVGEQYF. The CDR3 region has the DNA TGCGCCAGCAGCTTGCCGTCGGTCGGCGAGCAGTACTTC.